A selection of T cell receptor beta chains follows, all from one sample in a study of blood T cells in healthy people across ages. A single record per CDR3 protein comes from TCRdb applying MiXCR to the 5' RACE reads. The sample shows about 650,000 distinct CDR3 sequences, approximately 31% of them seen only once. Sequencing was done on a sample of blood. The receptors shown here come from a woman aged 80 or over in good health. The CDR3 runs from the conserved cysteine through the conserved F or W. A D gene is named only where the DNA matches it firmly. Clone size is not always given. Where it is, it says once, few, many or a class for expanded clones.

v_call,cdr3_length,d_call,clone_size,j_call,cdr3_aa,cdr3_nt
TRBV5-1,14,NA,many,TRBJ2-7,CASSLEGTPYEQYF,TGCGCCAGCAGCTTGGAGGGGACCCCCTACGAGCAGTACTTC
TRBV20-1,15,TRBD1,NA,TRBJ2-7,CSYSGTGVGSYEQYF,TGCAGTTACTCCGGGACAGGGGTGGGCTCCTACGAGCAGTACTTC
TRBV5-1,13,NA,NA,TRBJ1-4,CASSSLADEKLFF,TGCGCCAGCAGCTCCCTAGCCGATGAAAAACTGTTTTTT
TRBV5-1,15,TRBD1,few,TRBJ1-4,CASSLVDRGGGKLFF,TGCGCCAGCAGCTTGGTCGACAGGGGTGGTGGAAAACTGTTTTTT
TRBV6-6,13,NA,few,TRBJ1-2,CASSGGPIYGYTF,TGTGCCAGCAGTGGGGGACCGATCTATGGCTACACCTTC
TRBV5-1,15,NA,many,TRBJ1-1,CASSPDGRLYTEAFF,TGCGCCAGCAGCCCGGACGGCAGACTTTACACTGAAGCTTTCTTT
TRBV6-1,14,NA,NA,TRBJ2-5,CASSRQTGQETQYF,TGTGCCAGCAGCCGTCAGACAGGCCAAGAGACCCAGTACTTC
TRBV6-1,13,TRBD2,NA,TRBJ2-1,CASTAGAYNEQFF,TGTGCCAGCACAGCGGGGGCGTACAATGAGCAGTTCTTC
TRBV6-6,13,NA,few,TRBJ1-2,CASTDGSLYGYTF,TGTGCCAGCACCGACGGGAGCCTCTATGGCTACACCTTC
TRBV12-3/TRBV12-4,14,NA,many,TRBJ1-2,CASSTGRGWYGYTF,TGTGCCAGCAGTACAGGGAGAGGATGGTATGGCTACACCTTC
TRBV9,16,NA,NA,TRBJ1-1,CASSPTGGRADTEAFF,TGTGCCAGCAGCCCGACGGGGGGCAGGGCGGACACTGAAGCTTTCTTT
TRBV5-5,17,TRBD1,many,TRBJ2-1,CASSPDRGLSSYNEQFF,TGTGCCAGCAGCCCGGACAGGGGGCTGAGCTCCTACAATGAGCAGTTCTTC
TRBV4-1,14,TRBD1,many,TRBJ1-2,CASSQVQGARGYTF,TGCGCCAGCAGCCAAGTCCAGGGGGCGCGGGGCTACACCTTC
TRBV12-3/TRBV12-4,11,NA,few,TRBJ1-4,CASSSQEKLFF,TGTGCCAGCAGTTCCCAGGAAAAACTGTTTTTT
TRBV9,14,TRBD1,many,TRBJ1-5,CASSRTGVGQPQHF,TGTGCCAGCAGCCGCACAGGGGTGGGCCAGCCCCAGCATTTT
TRBV5-1,15,NA,NA,TRBJ2-3,CASRNGGPSTDTQYF,TGCGCCAGCAGGAACGGGGGGCCTAGCACAGATACGCAGTATTTT
TRBV7-9,12,NA,many,TRBJ2-1,CASSLGGREQFF,TGTGCCAGCAGCTTAGGGGGTCGTGAGCAGTTCTTC
TRBV12-3/TRBV12-4,16,NA,many,TRBJ2-3,CASSSPRGETTDTQYF,TGTGCCAGCAGTTCCCCCCGGGGAGAGACCACAGATACGCAGTATTTT
TRBV11-2,17,NA,many,TRBJ2-5,CASSPHGSQVRGETQYF,TGTGCCAGCAGCCCACACGGGTCGCAGGTGCGAGGGGAGACCCAGTACTTC
TRBV15,17,TRBD1,many,TRBJ2-1,CATSSWTGGRSYNEQFF,TGTGCCACCAGCAGCTGGACAGGGGGACGTTCCTACAATGAGCAGTTCTTC
TRBV28,14,NA,NA,TRBJ2-1,CASSWSGSYNEQFF,TGTGCCAGCAGTTGGTCTGGGTCCTACAATGAGCAGTTCTTC
TRBV28,16,NA,NA,TRBJ1-3,CASSLASGVTGNTIYF,TGTGCCAGCAGTTTAGCAAGTGGGGTGACTGGAAACACCATATATTTT
TRBV5-1,16,TRBD2,NA,TRBJ2-3,CASSRILADYAVTQYF,TGCGCCAGCAGCCGAATACTAGCGGACTACGCAGTTACGCAGTATTTT
TRBV20-1,11,NA,NA,TRBJ1-3,CSASLRNTIYF,TGCAGTGCTAGCCTTAGAAACACCATATATTTT
TRBV30,13,TRBD1,few,TRBJ1-2,CAWSEKTGVGYTF,TGTGCCTGGAGTGAGAAGACAGGGGTTGGCTACACCTTC
TRBV9,13,NA,few,TRBJ1-4,CASSADTGEKLFF,TGTGCCAGCAGCGCTGATACAGGGGAAAAACTGTTTTTT
TRBV12-3/TRBV12-4,12,NA,few,TRBJ1-2,CASQREEDGYTF,TGTGCCAGCCAAAGGGAAGAGGATGGCTACACCTTC
TRBV2,14,TRBD1,many,TRBJ2-3,CASADRGGTDTQYF,TGTGCCAGCGCAGACAGGGGCGGCACAGATACGCAGTATTTT
TRBV20-1,15,TRBD2,many,TRBJ2-1,CSARDYLAGGPSEFF,TGCAGTGCTAGAGATTATCTAGCGGGGGGGCCTTCGGAGTTCTTC
TRBV27,17,NA,many,TRBJ1-1,CASSLYTGRGRDTEAFF,TGTGCCAGCAGTTTATATACAGGGAGGGGCAGAGACACTGAAGCTTTCTTT
TRBV6-1,13,NA,many,TRBJ2-7,CASTLDQYGEQYF,TGTGCCAGCACCTTGGATCAGTATGGCGAGCAGTACTTC
TRBV4-1,15,TRBD2,NA,TRBJ2-7,CASSHTSGSTYEQYF,TGCGCCAGCAGCCACACTAGCGGGAGTACCTACGAGCAGTACTTC
TRBV7-9,16,TRBD2,many,TRBJ2-3,CASSDGTSGYTDTQYF,TGTGCCAGCAGCGATGGGACTAGCGGCTACACAGATACGCAGTATTTT
TRBV7-9,15,TRBD1,NA,TRBJ2-7,CASSSTDRGDYEQYF,TGTGCCAGCAGCTCAACGGACAGGGGAGACTACGAGCAGTACTTC
TRBV7-9,15,TRBD1,many,TRBJ1-4,CASSLQTGGNEKLFF,TGTGCCAGCAGCCTCCAGACAGGGGGTAATGAAAAACTGTTTTTT
TRBV29-1,13,TRBD1,NA,TRBJ1-1,CSSPGQGRTEAFF,TGCAGCTCACCCGGACAGGGACGCACTGAAGCTTTCTTT
TRBV6-5,10,NA,NA,TRBJ2-5,CASGPFGQYF,TGTGCCAGCGGGCCTTTCGGGCAGTACTTC
TRBV7-9,15,TRBD1,NA,TRBJ1-1,CASSLATTGGGVAFF,TGTGCCAGCAGCTTAGCAACGACAGGGGGCGGGGTGGCTTTCTTT
TRBV20-1,14,NA,many,TRBJ2-3,CSARTVTSTDTQYF,TGCAGTGCTAGGACAGTGACTAGCACAGATACGCAGTATTTT
TRBV10-3,17,TRBD1,many,TRBJ1-2,CAISWSGDRISHYGYTF,TGTGCCATCAGTTGGTCGGGGGACAGAATCTCACACTATGGCTACACCTTC
TRBV29-1,13,TRBD1,many,TRBJ1-4,CSVEDRGREKLFF,TGCAGCGTTGAAGATAGGGGGCGAGAAAAACTGTTTTTT
TRBV9,15,NA,many,TRBJ2-7,CASSVAQVPSYEQYF,TGTGCCAGCAGCGTAGCACAGGTCCCATCCTACGAGCAGTACTTC
TRBV20-1,15,TRBD2,once,TRBJ2-3,CSAMGVAGVSDTQYF,TGCAGTGCTATGGGTGTAGCGGGAGTTTCAGATACGCAGTATTTT
TRBV20-1,14,NA,NA,TRBJ1-2,CSAPRPGDGNGYTF,TGCAGTGCTCCCCGACCCGGAGATGGAAATGGCTACACCTTC
TRBV19,13,NA,NA,TRBJ2-1,CASSQGFWNEQFF,TGTGCCAGTAGTCAGGGGTTCTGGAATGAGCAGTTCTTC
TRBV29-1,14,NA,many,TRBJ1-2,CSVEPYEAGDGYTF,TGCAGCGTTGAACCATACGAGGCAGGGGATGGCTACACCTTC
TRBV19,15,TRBD1,NA,TRBJ2-7,CASRQTGVGSYEQYF,TGTGCCAGTAGGCAAACAGGGGTAGGATCCTACGAGCAGTACTTC
TRBV29-1,14,NA,NA,TRBJ2-1,CSADPRGSYNEQFF,TGCAGCGCTGATCCCCGGGGCTCCTACAATGAGCAGTTCTTC
TRBV7-3,17,TRBD1,few,TRBJ1-1,CASSILDRDRSAHEAFF,TGTGCCAGCAGCATATTAGACCGGGACAGGTCGGCCCATGAAGCTTTCTTT
TRBV5-6,11,TRBD1,many,TRBJ1-1,CASSWDSEAFF,TGTGCCAGCAGCTGGGACAGTGAAGCTTTCTTT
TRBV6-6,13,NA,many,TRBJ2-1,CASSYRTYNEQFF,TGTGCCAGCAGTTACCGGACCTACAATGAGCAGTTCTTC
TRBV7-2,17,TRBD1,NA,TRBJ2-5,CASSLAPGTGLQETQYF,TGTGCCAGCAGCTTAGCACCCGGGACAGGGCTCCAAGAGACCCAGTACTTC
TRBV2,14,NA,once,TRBJ2-7,CTSRTNTGGYEQYF,TGTACCAGCAGGACGAATACCGGGGGCTACGAGCAGTACTTC
TRBV20-1,14,NA,NA,TRBJ2-7,CSARVGRLSDEQYF,TGCAGTGCTAGAGTCGGCAGACTATCCGACGAGCAGTACTTC
TRBV12-3/TRBV12-4,14,NA,NA,TRBJ2-7,CASKSALRGYEQYF,TGTGCCAGCAAGTCGGCCCTCCGCGGCTACGAGCAGTACTTC
TRBV27,12,TRBD1,many,TRBJ1-4,CASRTGIEKLFF,TGTGCCAGCAGGACAGGGATTGAAAAACTGTTTTTT
TRBV30,13,NA,NA,TRBJ1-1,CAWSIGPRTEAFF,TGTGCCTGGAGTATAGGGCCTCGGACTGAAGCTTTCTTT
TRBV10-3,15,NA,few,TRBJ2-1,CAMSPGTTTYNGQFF,TGTGCCATGTCCCCCGGGACAACGACCTACAATGGGCAGTTCTTC
TRBV20-1,11,TRBD1,NA,TRBJ2-5,CSQGAGKTQYF,TGCAGTCAGGGGGCAGGAAAGACCCAGTACTTC
TRBV9,17,NA,many,TRBJ2-1,CASSVDIRGAPYNEQFF,TGTGCCAGCAGCGTAGACATCCGAGGGGCGCCCTACAATGAGCAGTTCTTC